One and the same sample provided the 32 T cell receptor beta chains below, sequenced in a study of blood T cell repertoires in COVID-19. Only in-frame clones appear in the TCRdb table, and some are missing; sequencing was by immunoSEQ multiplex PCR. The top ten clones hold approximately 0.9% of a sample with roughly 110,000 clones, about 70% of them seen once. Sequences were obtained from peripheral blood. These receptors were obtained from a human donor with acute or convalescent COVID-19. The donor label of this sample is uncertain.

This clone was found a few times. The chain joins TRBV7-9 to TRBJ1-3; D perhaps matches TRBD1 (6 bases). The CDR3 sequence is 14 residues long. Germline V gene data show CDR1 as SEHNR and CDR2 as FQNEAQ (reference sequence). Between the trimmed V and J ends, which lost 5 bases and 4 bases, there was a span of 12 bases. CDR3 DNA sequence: TGTGCCAGCAGCCACAACAGGGCCGGAAACACCATATATTTT. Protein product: CASSHNRAGNTIYF.

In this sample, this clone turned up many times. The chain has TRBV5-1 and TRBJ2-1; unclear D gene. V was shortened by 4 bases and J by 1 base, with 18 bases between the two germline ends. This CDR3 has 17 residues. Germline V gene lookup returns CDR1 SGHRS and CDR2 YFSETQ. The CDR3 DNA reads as TGCGCCAGCAGCGGTTCGTCGTCCATTACTTCCTACAATGAGCAGTTCTTC. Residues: CASSGSSSITSYNEQFF.

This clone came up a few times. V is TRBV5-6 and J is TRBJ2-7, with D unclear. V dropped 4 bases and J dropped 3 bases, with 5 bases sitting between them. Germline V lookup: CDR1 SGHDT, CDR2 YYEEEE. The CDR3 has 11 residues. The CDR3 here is CASSTHYEQYV. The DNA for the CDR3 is TGTGCCAGCAGCACACACTACGAGCAGTACGTC.

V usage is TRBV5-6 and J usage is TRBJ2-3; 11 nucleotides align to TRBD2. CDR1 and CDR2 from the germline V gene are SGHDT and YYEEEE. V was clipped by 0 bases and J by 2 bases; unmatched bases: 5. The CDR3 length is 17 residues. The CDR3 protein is CASSLGGLAGPTDTQYF. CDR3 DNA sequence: TGTGCCAGCAGCTTGGGTGGACTAGCGGGCCCCACAGATACGCAGTATTTT.

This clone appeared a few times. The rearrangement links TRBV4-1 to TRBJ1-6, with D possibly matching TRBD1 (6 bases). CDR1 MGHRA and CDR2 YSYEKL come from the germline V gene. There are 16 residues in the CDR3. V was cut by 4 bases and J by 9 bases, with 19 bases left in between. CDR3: CASSPFPQGIGSPLHF. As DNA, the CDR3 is TGCGCCAGCAGCCCTTTCCCCCAGGGGATCGGTTCACCCCTCCACTTT.

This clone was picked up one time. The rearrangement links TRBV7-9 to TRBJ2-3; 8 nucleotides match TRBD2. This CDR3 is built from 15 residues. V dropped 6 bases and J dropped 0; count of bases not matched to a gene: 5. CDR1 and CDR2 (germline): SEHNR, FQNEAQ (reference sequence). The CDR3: CASRLSGGSTDTQYF. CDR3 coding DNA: TGTGCCAGCAGACTGAGCGGGGGTAGCACAGATACGCAGTATTTT.

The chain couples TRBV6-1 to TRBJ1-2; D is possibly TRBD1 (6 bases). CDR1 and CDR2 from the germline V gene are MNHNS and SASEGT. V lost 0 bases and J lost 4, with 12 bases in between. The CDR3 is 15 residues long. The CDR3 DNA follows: TGTGCCAGCAGTGAAGCGCAGGGGACGGTCTATGGCTACACCTTC. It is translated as CASSEAQGTVYGYTF.

The CDR3, as DNA: TGTGCCAGCAGCCCGACAGGGCTATACAATGAGCAGTTCTTC. Translation: CASSPTGLYNEQFF. V and J are TRBV27 and TRBJ2-1; TRBD1 matches at 7 bases. The ends lost 6 bases at V and 4 bases at J; junction bases unmatched: 6. The CDR3 is 14 residues long. Germline V gene data show CDR1 as MNHEY and CDR2 as SMNVEV (reference sequence).

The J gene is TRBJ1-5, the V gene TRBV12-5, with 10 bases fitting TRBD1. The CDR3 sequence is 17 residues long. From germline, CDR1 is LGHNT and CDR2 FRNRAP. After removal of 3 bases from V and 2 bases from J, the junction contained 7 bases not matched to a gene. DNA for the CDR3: TGTGCTAGTGGTTTAGACAGGGGGCAGATTGGCAATCAGCCCCAGCATTTT. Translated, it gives CASGLDRGQIGNQPQHF.

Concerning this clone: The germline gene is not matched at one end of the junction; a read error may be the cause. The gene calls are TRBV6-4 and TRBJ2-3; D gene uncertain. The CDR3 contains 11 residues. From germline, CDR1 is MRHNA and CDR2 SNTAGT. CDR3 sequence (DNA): TGTGCCAGCAGCGAGACGAGGAAGTCGAATTTT. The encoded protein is CASSETRKSNF.

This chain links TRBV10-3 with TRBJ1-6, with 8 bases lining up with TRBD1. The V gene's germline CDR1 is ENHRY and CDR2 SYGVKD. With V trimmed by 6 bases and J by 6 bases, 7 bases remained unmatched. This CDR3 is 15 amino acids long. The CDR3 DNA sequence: TGTGCCATCAGCCGGACAGGGACGGGTAATTCACCCCTCCACTTT. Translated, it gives CAISRTGTGNSPLHF.

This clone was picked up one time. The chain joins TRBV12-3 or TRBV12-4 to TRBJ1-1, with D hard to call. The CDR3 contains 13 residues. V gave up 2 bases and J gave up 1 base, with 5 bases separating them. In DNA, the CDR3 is TGTGCCAGCAGTTTATCCAAGAACACTGAAGCTTTCTTT. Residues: CASSLSKNTEAFF.

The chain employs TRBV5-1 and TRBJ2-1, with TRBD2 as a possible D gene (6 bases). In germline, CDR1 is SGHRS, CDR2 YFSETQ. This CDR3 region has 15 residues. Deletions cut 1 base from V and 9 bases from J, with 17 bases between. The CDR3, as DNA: TGCGCCAGCAGCTTGTATAGTTCGGCGGGGTCTGAGCAGTTCTTC. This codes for CASSLYSSAGSEQFF.

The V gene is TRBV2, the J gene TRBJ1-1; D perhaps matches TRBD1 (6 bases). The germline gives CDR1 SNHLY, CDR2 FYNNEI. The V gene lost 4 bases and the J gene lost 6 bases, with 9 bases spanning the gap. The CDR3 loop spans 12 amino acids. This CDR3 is CASSVQGPEAFF. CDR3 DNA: TGTGCCAGCAGTGTCCAGGGGCCTGAAGCTTTCTTT. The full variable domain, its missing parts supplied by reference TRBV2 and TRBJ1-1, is EPEVTQTPSHQVTQMGQEVILRCVPISNHLYFYWYRQILGQKVEFLVSFYNNEISEKSEIFDDQFSVERPDGSNFTLKIRSTKLEDSAMYFCASSVQGPEAFFGQGTRLTVV.

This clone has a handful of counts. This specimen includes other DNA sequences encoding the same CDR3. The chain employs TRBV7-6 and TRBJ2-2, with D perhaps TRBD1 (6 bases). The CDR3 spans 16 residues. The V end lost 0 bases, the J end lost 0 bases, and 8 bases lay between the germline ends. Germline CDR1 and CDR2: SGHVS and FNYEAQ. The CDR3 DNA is TGTGCCAGCAGCTTAGCGGGGGCGACGAACACCGGGGAGCTGTTTTTT. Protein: CASSLAGATNTGELFF.

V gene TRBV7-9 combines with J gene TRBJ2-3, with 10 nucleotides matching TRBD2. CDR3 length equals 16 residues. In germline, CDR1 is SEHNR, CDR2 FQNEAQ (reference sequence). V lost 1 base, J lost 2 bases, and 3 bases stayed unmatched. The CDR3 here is CASSLGTSGVTDTQYF. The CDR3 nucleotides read TGTGCCAGCAGCTTAGGAACTAGCGGGGTCACAGATACGCAGTATTTT. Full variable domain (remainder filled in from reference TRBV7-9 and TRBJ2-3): DTGVSQNPRHKITKRGQNVTFRCDPISEHNRLYWYRQTLGQGPEFLTYFQNEAQLEKSRLLSDRFSAERPKGSFSTLEIQRTEQGDSAMYLCASSLGTSGVTDTQYFGPGTRLTVL.

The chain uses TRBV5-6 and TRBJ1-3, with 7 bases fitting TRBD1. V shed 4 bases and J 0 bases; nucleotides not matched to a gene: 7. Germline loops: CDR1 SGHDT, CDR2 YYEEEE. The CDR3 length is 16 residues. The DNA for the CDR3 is TGTGCCAGCAGCCAACTCGACAGGGCCTCTGGAAACACCATATATTTT. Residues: CASSQLDRASGNTIYF. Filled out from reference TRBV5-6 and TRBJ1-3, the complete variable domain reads DAGVTQSPTHLIKTRGQQVTLRCSPKSGHDTVSWYQQALGQGPQFIFQYYEEEERQRGNFPDRFSGHQFPNYSSELNVNALLLGDSALYLCASSQLDRASGNTIYFGEGSWLTVV.

The DNA of the CDR3 is TGTGCCAGCAGTCTTGAGGGGGGGGACTCCTACGAGCAGTACTTC. Translated, it gives CASSLEGGDSYEQYF. This chain uses TRBV6-5 with TRBJ2-7; tentative D call: TRBD2 (7 bases). Trimming took 5 bases from V and 0 from J, leaving 14 bases between them. From germline, CDR1 is MNHEY and CDR2 SVGAGI. This CDR3 spans 15 amino acids.

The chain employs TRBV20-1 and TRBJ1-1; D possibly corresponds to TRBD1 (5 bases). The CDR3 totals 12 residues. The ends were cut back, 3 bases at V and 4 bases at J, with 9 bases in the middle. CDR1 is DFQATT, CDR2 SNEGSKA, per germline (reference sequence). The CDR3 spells CSASMTATEAFF. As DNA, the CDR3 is TGCAGTGCTAGTATGACAGCCACTGAAGCTTTCTTT.

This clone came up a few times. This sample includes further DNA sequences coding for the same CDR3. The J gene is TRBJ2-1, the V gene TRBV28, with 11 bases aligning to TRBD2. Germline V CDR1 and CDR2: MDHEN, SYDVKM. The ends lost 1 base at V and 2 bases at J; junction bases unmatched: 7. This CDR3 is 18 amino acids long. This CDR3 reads CASSLSSSGGTPYNEQFF. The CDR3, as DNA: TGTGCCAGCAGTTTATCGTCTAGCGGGGGGACACCCTACAATGAGCAGTTCTTC.

CDR3 residues: CASSQAQGSNEKLFF. Here the CDR3 DNA reads TGTGCCAGCAGCCAGGCACAGGGCTCTAATGAAAAACTGTTTTTT. The V gene is TRBV4-2, the J gene TRBJ1-4; D may be TRBD1 (6 bases). Between the trimmed V and J ends, which lost 3 bases and 3 bases, there was a span of 11 bases. Per the germline V gene, CDR1 is LGHNA and CDR2 is YNFKEQ. The CDR3 covers 15 residues.

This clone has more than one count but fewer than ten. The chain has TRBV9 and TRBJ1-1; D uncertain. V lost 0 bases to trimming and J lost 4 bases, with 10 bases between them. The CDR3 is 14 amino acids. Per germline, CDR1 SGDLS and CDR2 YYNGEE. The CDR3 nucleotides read TGTGCCAGCAGCGTAGGCCCCGGGGTCACTGAAGCTTTCTTT. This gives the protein CASSVGPGVTEAFF.

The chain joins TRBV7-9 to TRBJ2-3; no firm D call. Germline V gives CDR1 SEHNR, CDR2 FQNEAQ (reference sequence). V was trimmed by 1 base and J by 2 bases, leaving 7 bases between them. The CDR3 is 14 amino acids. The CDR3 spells CASSLGLYTDTQYF. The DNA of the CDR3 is TGTGCCAGCAGCTTAGGACTTTACACAGATACGCAGTATTTT.

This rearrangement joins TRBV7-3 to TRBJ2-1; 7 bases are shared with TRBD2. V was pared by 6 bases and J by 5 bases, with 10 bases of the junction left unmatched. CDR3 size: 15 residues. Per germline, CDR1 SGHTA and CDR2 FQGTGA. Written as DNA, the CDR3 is TGTGCCAGCAGTCCCATGGGCGGGGGACACAATGAGCAGTTCTTC. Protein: CASSPMGGGHNEQFF.

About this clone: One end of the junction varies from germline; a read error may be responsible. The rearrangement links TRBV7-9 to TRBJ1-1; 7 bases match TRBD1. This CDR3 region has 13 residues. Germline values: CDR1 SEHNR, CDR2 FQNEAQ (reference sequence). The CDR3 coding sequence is TGTGCCAGCAGCCTTAGACAGGACAGGACATCGGACTTT. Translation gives CASSLRQDRTSDF.

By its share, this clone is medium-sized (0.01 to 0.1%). The CDR3 loop is CASSGSTEAFF. CDR3 nucleotide sequence: TGCGCCAGCAGTGGCAGCACTGAAGCTTTCTTT. The chain joins TRBV10-1 to TRBJ1-1; D is unresolved. V lost 4 bases, J lost 4 bases, and 4 bases lay in between. Per the germline V gene, CDR1 is WNHNN and CDR2 is SYGVQD (reference sequence). CDR3 length: 11 amino acids.

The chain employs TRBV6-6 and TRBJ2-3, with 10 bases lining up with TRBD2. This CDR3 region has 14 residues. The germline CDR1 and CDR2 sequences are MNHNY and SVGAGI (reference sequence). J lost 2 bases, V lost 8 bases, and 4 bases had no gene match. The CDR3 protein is CASRSGGDTDTQYF. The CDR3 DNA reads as TGTGCCAGCCGGAGCGGGGGGGACACAGATACGCAGTATTTT.

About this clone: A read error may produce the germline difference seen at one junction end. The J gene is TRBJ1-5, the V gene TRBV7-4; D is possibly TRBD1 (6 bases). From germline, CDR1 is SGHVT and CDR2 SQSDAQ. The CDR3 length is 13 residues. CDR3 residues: CASRTQGNRPQHF. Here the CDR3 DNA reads TGTGCCAGCAGGACACAGGGAAATCGGCCCCAGCATTTT.

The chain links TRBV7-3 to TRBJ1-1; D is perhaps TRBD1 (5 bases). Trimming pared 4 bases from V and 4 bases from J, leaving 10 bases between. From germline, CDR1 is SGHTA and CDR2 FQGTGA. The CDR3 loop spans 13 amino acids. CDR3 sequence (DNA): TGTGCCAGCAGCTCGGACAAGAGCACTGAAGCTTTCTTT. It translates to CASSSDKSTEAFF.

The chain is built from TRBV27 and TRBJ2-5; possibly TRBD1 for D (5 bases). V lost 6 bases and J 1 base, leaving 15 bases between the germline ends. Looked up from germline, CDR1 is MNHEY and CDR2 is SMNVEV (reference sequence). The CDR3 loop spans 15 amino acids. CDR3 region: CASRAGQGLQETQYF. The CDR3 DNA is TGTGCCAGCAGGGCAGGTCAGGGTCTCCAAGAGACCCAGTACTTC.

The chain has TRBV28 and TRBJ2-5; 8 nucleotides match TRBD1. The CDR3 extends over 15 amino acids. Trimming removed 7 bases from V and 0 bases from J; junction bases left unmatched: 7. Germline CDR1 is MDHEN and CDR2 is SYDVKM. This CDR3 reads CASTDRGSYQETQYF. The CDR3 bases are TGTGCCAGCACTGACAGGGGATCGTACCAAGAGACCCAGTACTTC. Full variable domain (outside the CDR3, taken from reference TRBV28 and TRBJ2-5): DVKVTQSSRYLVKRTGEKVFLECVQDMDHENMFWYRQDPGLGLRLIYFSYDVKMKEKGDIPEGYSVSREKKERFSLILESASTNQTSMYLCASTDRGSYQETQYFGPGTRLLVL.

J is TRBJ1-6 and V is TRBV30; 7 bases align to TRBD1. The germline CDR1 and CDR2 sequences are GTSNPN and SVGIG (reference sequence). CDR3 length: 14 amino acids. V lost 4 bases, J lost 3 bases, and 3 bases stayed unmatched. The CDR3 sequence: CAWKAGGYNSPLHF. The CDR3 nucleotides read TGTGCCTGGAAAGCAGGGGGCTATAATTCACCCCTCCACTTT.